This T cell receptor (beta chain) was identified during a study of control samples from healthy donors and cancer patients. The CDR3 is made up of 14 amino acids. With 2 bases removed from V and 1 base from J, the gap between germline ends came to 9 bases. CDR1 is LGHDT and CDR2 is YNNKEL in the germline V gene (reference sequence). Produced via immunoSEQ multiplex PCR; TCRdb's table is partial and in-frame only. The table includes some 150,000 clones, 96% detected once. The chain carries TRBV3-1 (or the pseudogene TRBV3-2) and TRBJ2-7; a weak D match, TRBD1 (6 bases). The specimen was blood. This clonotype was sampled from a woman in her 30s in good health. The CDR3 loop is CASSQTGPSYEQYF. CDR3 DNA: TGTGCCAGCAGCCAAACAGGGCCATCCTACGAGCAGTACTTC.